One sample yielded the 9 T cell receptor beta chains listed below, sequenced in a study of OX40 agonist ivuxolimab in advanced cancers. Here immunoSEQ multiplex PCR was the method, and the copy in TCRdb shows in-frame clones only, minus some. The table has some 97,000 clones, roughly 90% seen once. The input for sequencing was CD4+ or CD8+ T cells sorted from blood, taken in a trial of the OX40 agonist ivuxolimab. The origin of the receptors is an adult with an advanced solid tumor such as melanoma, head and neck, liver or kidney cancer.

The V and J genes are TRBV5-5 and TRBJ1-2; D ambiguous. Looked up from germline, CDR1 is SGHKS and CDR2 is YYEKEE (reference sequence). CDR3 length: 15 amino acids. Between the trimmed V and J ends, which lost 0 bases and 5 bases, there was a span of 14 bases. CDR3 in amino acids: CASSLGHAKQYGYTF. The CDR3 bases are TGTGCCAGCAGCTTGGGGCACGCCAAACAGTATGGCTACACCTTC.

The rearrangement uses TRBV6-1 and TRBJ2-7, with 8 bases matching TRBD2. Germline CDR1 MNHNS, CDR2 SASEGT. V was pared by 0 bases and J by 0 bases, with 4 bases of the junction left unmatched. This CDR3 contains 16 residues. CDR3 coding DNA: TGTGCCAGCAGTGAAGCGCTGAGCGGGGGCTCCTACGAGCAGTACTTC. It yields the protein CASSEALSGGSYEQYF.

The chain joins TRBV2 to TRBJ2-2; the match to TRBD1 covers 8 bases. Germline V gives CDR1 SNHLY, CDR2 FYNNEI. The length of the CDR3 is 14 residues. Trimming removed 6 bases from V and 6 bases from J; junction bases left unmatched: 6. The CDR3 sequence: CASRDTGGSGELFF. The DNA for the CDR3 is TGTGCCAGCAGGGACACAGGGGGGTCCGGGGAGCTGTTTTTT.

This clone was detected only once. The chain carries TRBV19 and TRBJ1-2; a possible D gene is TRBD1 (5 bases). The V gene's germline CDR1 is LNHDA and CDR2 SQIVND (reference sequence). Trimming took 3 bases from V and 8 from J, leaving 19 bases between them. This CDR3 contains 15 residues. The CDR3 loop is CASSIRGHRSRGYTF. In DNA, the CDR3 is TGTGCCAGTAGTATTAGGGGTCATCGGTCGAGAGGCTACACCTTC.

This clone was observed a handful of times. This sequence joins TRBV11-2 and TRBJ2-3, with D possibly matching TRBD2 (6 bases). Germline V CDR1 and CDR2: SGHAT, FQNNGV. V was clipped by 3 bases and J by 4 bases, with 17 bases between them. The CDR3 extends over 16 amino acids. The CDR3 DNA reads TGTGCCAGCAGCTTTGGAGGGACCCTCGGCGCAGATACGCAGTATTTT. This codes for CASSFGGTLGADTQYF.

The chain employs TRBV19 and TRBJ2-1, with no clear D. The CDR3 length is 16 residues. V was trimmed by 2 bases and J by 0 bases, leaving 11 bases between them. Germline V lookup: CDR1 LNHDA, CDR2 SQIVND (reference sequence). CDR3 coding DNA: TGTGCCAGTAGTATACGGTCCGCGAGCTCCTACAATGAGCAGTTCTTC. This gives the protein CASSIRSASSYNEQFF.

V and J are TRBV10-3 and TRBJ2-1; 12 bases map to TRBD2. The CDR3 sequence is 15 residues long. J was trimmed by 7 bases and V by 6 bases; bases with no gene match: 7. The germline gives CDR1 ENHRY, CDR2 SYGVKD. The DNA for the CDR3 is TGTGCCATCAGAGGGACTAGCGGGCAAAGAAATGAGCAGTTCTTC. Protein sequence: CAIRGTSGQRNEQFF.

The chain employs TRBV6-5 and TRBJ1-4, with D maybe TRBD1 (5 bases). V was pared by 6 bases and J by 2 bases, with 13 bases between. The length of the CDR3 is 15 residues. Looked up from germline, CDR1 is MNHEY and CDR2 is SVGAGI. The CDR3 bases are TGTGCCAGCAGAGATTGGGGGGACACTAATGAAAAACTGTTTTTT. It yields the protein CASRDWGDTNEKLFF.

V gene TRBV2 combines with J gene TRBJ1-3; D gene uncertain. The CDR3 length is 18 residues. CDR1 and CDR2 from the germline V gene are SNHLY and FYNNEI. Deletions cut 8 bases from V and 3 bases from J, with 26 bases between. CDR3 region: CASPVGPFPPLGGNTIYF. The CDR3 DNA is TGTGCCAGCCCCGTTGGCCCGTTTCCCCCTCTTGGTGGAAACACCATATATTTT.